Following are 10 T cell receptor beta chains from one sample sequenced in a study of PD-L1 blockade in urothelial cancer. The time point denotes: peripheral blood 6 weeks after treatment start. Only in-frame clones appear in the TCRdb table, and some are missing; sequencing was by immunoSEQ multiplex PCR. The sample holds about 51,000 clones, about 88% seen once. The sample was PBMCs, taken around atezolizumab (anti-PD-L1) treatment. The source is a man between 60 and 75 years old with urothelial cancer.

The J gene is TRBJ2-2, the V gene TRBV28; D remains ambiguous. The CDR3 length is 11 residues. Per the germline V gene, CDR1 is MDHEN and CDR2 is SYDVKM. Trimming shortened V by 9 bases and J by 6 bases, and 8 bases separated the two germline ends. The CDR3 spells CASSYPGELFF. Here the CDR3 DNA reads TGTGCCAGTAGCTACCCCGGGGAGCTGTTTTTT.

The chain joins TRBV6-5 to TRBJ1-2; D ambiguous. Trimming removed 6 bases at V and 1 base at J, with 6 bases between. Germline loops: CDR1 MNHEY, CDR2 SVGAGI. CDR3 length equals 12 residues. CDR3 sequence: CASSPFNYGYTF. The CDR3 DNA reads as TGTGCCAGCAGCCCATTTAACTATGGCTACACCTTC.

The chain joins TRBV18 to TRBJ1-1, with 8 bases that match TRBD1. The CDR3 is 14 amino acids. Unmatched junction bases numbered 4, after V lost 6 bases and J lost 1 base. Germline CDR1 reads KGHSH; CDR2 reads LQKENI. As DNA, the CDR3 is TGTGCCAGCTCCCTCGGGACAGGGAACACTGAAGCTTTCTTT. It specifies CASSLGTGNTEAFF.

This clone was seen only a few times. The rearrangement links TRBV10-1 to TRBJ1-1, with D tentatively TRBD1 (5 bases). V was pared by 9 bases and J by 4 bases, with 15 bases between. This CDR3 is built from 13 residues. Looked up from germline, CDR1 is WNHNN and CDR2 is SYGVQD (reference sequence). Here the CDR3 DNA reads TGCGCCAGGGAGTTAGGGGTGTCCACTGAAGCTTTCTTT. This sequence encodes CARELGVSTEAFF.

This chain uses TRBV10-3 with TRBJ1-2, with D uncertain. Germline CDR1 and CDR2: ENHRY and SYGVKD. With 0 bases removed from V and 4 bases from J, the gap between germline ends came to 9 bases. This CDR3 spans 14 amino acids. CDR3 sequence reads: CAISESTEAYGYTF. The CDR3 DNA sequence: TGTGCCATCAGTGAGTCGACGGAGGCCTATGGCTACACCTTC.

The chain joins TRBV5-1 to TRBJ2-7, with a possible D match to TRBD1 (6 bases). This CDR3 has 14 residues. V lost 0 bases and J lost 2, with 9 bases in between. From germline, CDR1 is SGHRS and CDR2 YFSETQ. The CDR3 DNA is TGCGCCAGCAGCTTGGACAGGGTGGCCTACGAGCAGTACTTC. Translated, it gives CASSLDRVAYEQYF.

The chain joins TRBV29-1 to TRBJ2-5, with TRBD1 as a possible D gene (7 bases). CDR3 size: 13 residues. Per germline, CDR1 SQVTM and CDR2 ANQGSEA. Deletions cut 6 bases from V and 5 bases from J, with 16 bases between. The CDR3 coding sequence is TGCAGCGTGGACCGGAGGGGGCAGGAGACCCAGTACTTC. Translated: CSVDRRGQETQYF.

This chain connects TRBV9 to TRBJ2-7; TRBD2 agrees at 15 bases. The germline V gene encodes CDR1 SGDLS and CDR2 YYNGEE. The CDR3 length is 15 residues. V shed 4 bases and J 4 bases; nucleotides not matched to a gene: 3. The CDR3 coding sequence is TGTGCCAGCAGCCTCGGGACTAGCGGGAGGTACGAGCAGTACTTC. Protein: CASSLGTSGRYEQYF.

The rearrangement links TRBV6-1 to TRBJ1-1; D gene uncertain. The CDR3 spans 9 residues. Germline V gene data show CDR1 as MNHNS and CDR2 as SASEGT. V was cut by 7 bases and J by 9 bases, with 6 bases left in between. CDR3 sequence reads: CASNTKAFF. The DNA for the CDR3 is TGTGCCAGCAATACAAAAGCTTTCTTT.

The chain uses TRBV19 and TRBJ1-6, with D hard to call. The V gene's germline CDR1 is LNHDA and CDR2 SQIVND (reference sequence). CDR3 length: 16 amino acids. V was pared by 5 bases and J by 0 bases, with 11 bases between. The CDR3 bases are TGTGCCAGTAGTGCAGACACAATCTCCTATAATTCACCCCTCCACTTT. Its protein is CASSADTISYNSPLHF.